Shown below are 26 T cell receptor beta chains from a single sample sequenced in a study of cytomegalovirus exposure and HLA in healthy donors (dated by TCRdb to 2015 to 2018). Libraries were built with the immunoSEQ multiplex PCR assay. TCRdb mirrors the immuneACCESS table, restricted to in-frame sequences. Some clones are absent from its copies; in checked studies, under half trace to an unresolved V gene, and the reason for the others is unknown. The sample table holds around 70,000 clones, of which over 85% were seen once. The top ten constitute 1.5% to 1.9% of the sample. Sequenced material: PBMCs. Every receptor here comes from a young man in good health and CMV-seropositive.

V usage is TRBV7-3 and J usage is TRBJ1-1; 10 bases fit TRBD1. The CDR3 covers 13 residues. The J segment lost 5 bases and the V segment lost 8 bases, leaving 5 bases of the junction unmatched. Germline V gene data show CDR1 as SGHTA and CDR2 as FQGTGA. The CDR3 loop reads CASGTGVRTEAFF. The CDR3 DNA is TGTGCCAGCGGGACAGGGGTAAGGACTGAAGCTTTCTTT.

The V and J genes are TRBV30 and TRBJ1-1, with 8 positions matching TRBD1. Per germline, CDR1 GTSNPN and CDR2 SVGIG (reference sequence). Unmatched junction bases numbered 2, after V lost 5 bases and J lost 3 bases. This CDR3 spans 12 amino acids. The CDR3 nucleotides read TGTGCCTGGGTGGACAGGGACACTGAAGCTTTCTTT. Translation gives CAWVDRDTEAFF.

The J gene is TRBJ2-3, the V gene TRBV10-3, with 11 bases that match TRBD2. The CDR3 totals 15 residues. V lost 8 bases to trimming and J lost 6 bases; unmatched junction nucleotides: 10. Germline V gene data show CDR1 as ENHRY and CDR2 as SYGVKD. CDR3 residues: CAIRETSGKADTQYF. The CDR3 nucleotides are TGTGCCATCCGGGAGACTAGCGGGAAGGCGGATACGCAGTATTTT.

The chain links TRBV28 to TRBJ2-7; TRBD1 aligns across 7 bases. There are 16 residues in the CDR3. From germline, CDR1 is MDHEN and CDR2 SYDVKM. V lost 4 bases and J lost 3; bases outside the gene matches: 12. The CDR3 DNA reads as TGTGCCAGCAGTTCCGGTTCCGGGACAGACTACTACGAGCAGTACTTC. It specifies CASSSGSGTDYYEQYF.

J is TRBJ2-7 and V is TRBV5-6; 10 bases are a match to TRBD2. After removal of 5 bases from V and 0 bases from J, the junction contained 5 bases not matched to a gene. This CDR3 has 15 amino acids. CDR1 is SGHDT and CDR2 is YYEEEE in the germline V gene. This chain's CDR3 is CASRKAGGGSYEQYF. As DNA, the CDR3 is TGTGCCAGCAGAAAAGCGGGAGGGGGCTCCTACGAGCAGTACTTC.

The chain uses TRBV5-1 and TRBJ1-4; 11 bases are a match to TRBD1. Germline CDR1 reads SGHRS; CDR2 reads YFSETQ. The V and J ends lost 3 bases and 8 bases, in that order; junction bases with no gene match: 3. CDR3 length: 14 amino acids. CDR3 loop: CASSWGTGGEKLFF. The CDR3 DNA reads as TGCGCCAGCAGCTGGGGGACAGGGGGAGAAAAACTGTTTTTT.

The CDR3 nucleotides read TGCGCCAGCGCCCAGACAGACTCCTACGAGCAGTACTTC. This encodes CASAQTDSYEQYF. This chain joins TRBV5-1 and TRBJ2-7; possibly TRBD1 for D (5 bases). V lost 7 bases and J 0 bases, leaving 11 bases between the germline ends. The germline gives CDR1 SGHRS, CDR2 YFSETQ. CDR3 length: 13 residues.

The chain employs TRBV14 and TRBJ2-3; D may be TRBD2 (6 bases). The CDR3 covers 16 residues. V was clipped by 5 bases and J by 2 bases, with 17 bases between them. Per germline, CDR1 SGHDN and CDR2 FVKESK. The CDR3 nucleotides read TGTGCCAGCAGCTCGGGGGACTCCCGCTTCACAGATACGCAGTATTTT. Its protein product is CASSSGDSRFTDTQYF.

The chain carries TRBV10-3 and TRBJ2-2; weak D call: TRBD2 (5 bases). With 4 bases removed from V and 4 bases from J, the gap between germline ends came to 10 bases. CDR1 and CDR2 (germline): ENHRY, SYGVKD. This CDR3 spans 14 amino acids. The CDR3 reads CAISALAGTGELFF. The CDR3, as DNA: TGTGCCATCAGTGCGCTGGCGGGCACCGGGGAGCTGTTTTTT.

This sequence joins TRBV4-1 and TRBJ2-3; 7 bases agree with TRBD1. Germline loops: CDR1 MGHRA, CDR2 YSYEKL. This CDR3 region has 14 residues. V lost 0 bases and J lost 7; bases outside the gene matches: 4. The chain's CDR3 is CASSQDSGGNTQYF. The CDR3 region has the DNA TGCGCCAGCAGCCAAGATTCAGGGGGAAATACGCAGTATTTT.

The gene calls are TRBV13 and TRBJ2-7, with TRBD2 matching 11 bases. Germline lookup yields CDR1 PRHDT and CDR2 FYEKMQ (reference sequence). The CDR3 totals 19 residues. The V segment lost 3 bases and the J segment 2 bases; nucleotides outside the gene matches: 15. CDR3 nucleotides: TGTGCCAGCAGCTTCGTTCCTGGGGCCGGGACTAGCGGCACCTACGAGCAGTACTTC. Translated: CASSFVPGAGTSGTYEQYF.

The chain has TRBV6-5 and TRBJ1-1; D call uncertain. This CDR3 region has 13 residues. CDR1 is MNHEY, CDR2 SVGAGI, per germline. Deletions cut 4 bases from V and 1 base from J, with 7 bases between. The CDR3 spells CASSSQWNTEAFF. CDR3 in DNA: TGTGCCAGCAGTTCCCAGTGGAACACTGAAGCTTTCTTT.

The chain carries TRBV7-3 and TRBJ1-1; D perhaps matches TRBD1 (5 bases). Germline V CDR1 and CDR2: SGHTA, FQGTGA. The CDR3 runs to 13 residues. The ends were cut back, 2 bases at V and 1 base at J, with 5 bases in the middle. Here the CDR3 reads CASSLGANTEAFF. In DNA form, the CDR3 reads TGTGCCAGCAGCTTAGGGGCGAACACTGAAGCTTTCTTT.

This chain links TRBV5-4 with TRBJ2-7; TRBD2 is a possible D gene (6 bases). This CDR3 spans 14 amino acids. Trimming took off 4 bases at V and 7 bases at J, with 18 bases between the two ends. Germline CDR1 SGHNT, CDR2 YYREEE (reference sequence). The CDR3 DNA reads as TGTGCCAGCAGCGAAAAGAGAGGGGCGGGGGAGCAGTACTTC. This gives the protein CASSEKRGAGEQYF.

The J gene is TRBJ2-6, the V gene TRBV6-1, with 10 nucleotides matching TRBD1. Germline V gene data show CDR1 as MNHNS and CDR2 as SASEGT. The CDR3 runs to 15 residues. The junction had 5 bases not matched to a gene; V was cut back by 6 bases and J by 6 bases. CDR3 DNA sequence: TGTGCCAGCAGCGCTGGACAGGGGGTGGCCAACGTCCTGACTTTC. Residues: CASSAGQGVANVLTF.

This chain connects TRBV9 to TRBJ2-5; D is perhaps TRBD2 (7 bases). V was cut by 0 bases and J by 7 bases, with 16 bases left in between. The CDR3 consists of 15 residues. The germline V gene has CDR1 SGDLS and CDR2 YYNGEE. The CDR3 sequence is CASSVEAGASGTQYF. CDR3 DNA: TGTGCCAGCAGCGTAGAGGCGGGGGCGAGTGGGACCCAGTACTTC.

The J gene is TRBJ2-1, the V gene TRBV7-9; maybe TRBD1 (7 bases). This CDR3 is built from 16 residues. V was pared by 5 bases and J by 2 bases, with 16 bases between. The germline V gene has CDR1 SEHNR and CDR2 FQNEAQ (reference sequence). The CDR3 DNA reads as TGTGCCAGCAGCCCGGAGGGGGCTAGCGCCTACAATGAGCAGTTCTTC. It is translated as CASSPEGASAYNEQFF.

The J gene is TRBJ2-2, the V gene TRBV9; 9 bases fit TRBD1. The germline V gene encodes CDR1 SGDLS and CDR2 YYNGEE. J gave up 2 bases and V 3 bases, and 5 bases lay outside the gene matches. This CDR3 has 16 amino acids. The CDR3 DNA is TGTGCCAGCAGCGCCGGGACAGGGAAAAACACCGGGGAGCTGTTTTTT. This encodes CASSAGTGKNTGELFF.

V usage is TRBV30 and J usage is TRBJ1-4, with unresolved D. V lost 7 bases to trimming and J lost 7 bases, with 7 bases between them. Germline V gene sequence: CDR1 GTSNPN, CDR2 SVGIG (reference sequence). CDR3 size: 10 residues. The CDR3 protein is CASFGEKLFF. CDR3 sequence (DNA): TGTGCCTCTTTCGGTGAAAAACTGTTTTTT.

The chain is built from TRBV10-3 and TRBJ1-2; 9 nucleotides align to TRBD1. The CDR3 spans 17 residues. Per germline, CDR1 ENHRY and CDR2 SYGVKD. With V trimmed by 4 bases and J by 4 bases, 13 bases remained unmatched. This CDR3 reads CAISGDRVEAGGYGYTF. CDR3 nucleotides: TGTGCCATCAGTGGGGACAGGGTCGAGGCGGGAGGCTATGGCTACACCTTC.

The V and J genes are TRBV2 and TRBJ2-7; TRBD2 aligns across 12 bases. Germline assignment: CDR1 SNHLY and CDR2 FYNNEI. The V and J ends lost 6 bases and 5 bases, in that order; junction bases with no gene match: 5. This CDR3 has 14 amino acids. In DNA, the CDR3 is TGTGCCAGCAGGGGACTAGCGGGTCTAAACGAGCAGTACTTC. Its translation is CASRGLAGLNEQYF.

The genes are TRBV28 and TRBJ1-2, with D possibly being TRBD1 (6 bases). The CDR3 runs 13 residues. Germline loops: CDR1 MDHEN, CDR2 SYDVKM. Deletions cut 10 bases from V and 3 bases from J, with 15 bases between. CDR3 nucleotide sequence: TGTGCCACCAAGCAGGGGCTTGACTATGGCTACACCTTC. Its protein is CATKQGLDYGYTF.

V is TRBV5-3 and J is TRBJ2-7; D is possibly TRBD2 (5 bases). TRBV5-3 qualifies as an ORF whose function is uncertain. Deletions cut 4 bases from V and 0 bases from J, with 20 bases between. The CDR3 covers 17 residues. The CDR3 coding sequence is TGTGCCAGAAGCCTACATGAAGCGGAGGCCTACTCCTACGAGCAGTACTTC. Protein sequence: CARSLHEAEAYSYEQYF.

The V gene is TRBV6-1, the J gene TRBJ2-1; no clear D gene. The length of the CDR3 is 17 residues. V lost 2 bases and J lost 1, with 15 bases in between. CDR1 and CDR2 (germline): MNHNS, SASEGT. CDR3 nucleotide sequence: TGTGCCAGCAGTGAACCACAGTCCTCTGAGTCCTACAATGAGCAGTTCTTC. Translated, it gives CASSEPQSSESYNEQFF.

The DNA for the CDR3 is TGTGCCAGCAGTACCCCCGACAGGGACGAGCAGTACTTC. Its translation: CASSTPDRDEQYF. The J gene is TRBJ2-7, the V gene TRBV6-5, with TRBD1 matching 7 bases. CDR1 and CDR2 from the germline V gene are MNHEY and SVGAGI. The CDR3 length is 13 residues. Germline trimming cut 5 bases from V and 5 bases from J; bases unmatched to any gene: 6.

The V gene is TRBV2, the J gene TRBJ1-5, with 8 bases identical to TRBD1. V shed 5 bases, J shed 1 base, and the junction held 7 bases outside the gene matches. The length of the CDR3 is 16 residues. Germline CDR1 SNHLY, CDR2 FYNNEI. In nucleotides, the CDR3 is TGTGCCAGCAGTCCGCAGGGGGCTGGGAGCAATCAGCCCCAGCATTTT. Translation: CASSPQGAGSNQPQHF.